These 18 T cell receptor beta chains originate from one sample sequenced in a study of glioma-infiltrating T cells. TCR alpha and beta CDR3 regions were amplified from RNA using iRepertoire nested multiplex PCR. Using its own MiXCR run on the multiplex PCR reads, TCRdb lists one record per CDR3 protein. Among about 140,000 distinct CDR3 sequences, 35% to 50% were seen once, and the ten largest hold 20%. The sample was glioma tissue, nonneoplastic brain tissue, or PBMCs (not recorded which). Receptor source: a human donor with low-grade glioma or glioblastoma, undergoing nonglioma brain surgery, or in good health (not recorded which).

This chain joins TRBV6-1 and TRBJ1-2; D ambiguous. Germline-derived CDR1 and CDR2 are MNHNS and SASEGT. The ends were cut back, 1 base at V and 4 bases at J, with 19 bases in the middle. The CDR3 runs 17 residues. This CDR3 reads CASSEDFVNSGFYGYTF. DNA for the CDR3: TGTGCCAGCAGTGAAGACTTCGTAAACAGTGGGTTCTATGGCTACACCTTC.

The J gene is TRBJ1-2, the V gene TRBV27, with D perhaps TRBD1 (6 bases). V gave up 8 bases and J gave up 8 bases, with 15 bases separating them. Germline-derived CDR1 and CDR2 are MNHEY and SMNVEV (reference sequence). This CDR3 has 12 amino acids. In DNA, the CDR3 is TGTGCCAGCCTTCTACCAGGGGTGGGCTACACCTTC. Its protein is CASLLPGVGYTF.

V usage is TRBV5-1 and J usage is TRBJ2-1; D is unclear. The germline gives CDR1 SGHRS, CDR2 YFSETQ. V lost 1 base, J lost 5 bases, and 7 bases lay in between. CDR3 length equals 13 residues. CDR3 DNA sequence: TGCGCCAGCAGCTTGATAAGGGACAATGAGCAGTTCTTC. This sequence encodes CASSLIRDNEQFF.

CDR3 in amino acids: CSVRDRGLAYEQYF. As DNA, the CDR3 is TGCAGCGTCCGGGACAGGGGGCTTGCTTACGAGCAGTACTTC. The chain is built from TRBV29-1 and TRBJ2-7, with 12 bases that match TRBD1. Trimming at V came to 6 bases and at J to 4 bases, leaving 7 bases not matched to a gene. The CDR3 loop spans 14 amino acids. In germline, CDR1 is SQVTM, CDR2 ANQGSEA.

The V gene is TRBV15, the J gene TRBJ2-1; 11 bases agree with TRBD2. The J segment lost 6 bases and the V segment lost 1 base, leaving 5 bases of the junction unmatched. Germline V gene data show CDR1 as LNHNV and CDR2 as YYDKDF (reference sequence). The CDR3 length is 16 residues. CDR3 DNA sequence: TGTGCCACCAGCAGAGGGGTAGCGGGAGGGCCCAATGAGCAGTTCTTC. It codes for CATSRGVAGGPNEQFF.

This clonotype was counted between two and nine times. The chain combines TRBV10-3 with TRBJ1-1, with D uncertain. V was trimmed by 4 bases and J by 0 bases, leaving 6 bases between them. The CDR3 has 13 amino acids. Per the germline V gene, CDR1 is ENHRY and CDR2 is SYGVKD. The CDR3 region is CAISGQVNTEAFF. CDR3 nucleotides: TGTGCCATCAGTGGGCAGGTGAACACTGAAGCTTTCTTT.

The gene calls are TRBV2 and TRBJ1-3; tentatively, D is TRBD1 (6 bases). With 7 bases removed from V and 0 bases from J, the gap between germline ends came to 13 bases. Germline V gene sequence: CDR1 SNHLY, CDR2 FYNNEI. This CDR3 region has 15 residues. The CDR3 bases are TGTGCCAGCAAGAGGACAGTAGTCTCTGGAAACACCATATATTTT. Residues: CASKRTVVSGNTIYF.

The genes are TRBV6-5 and TRBJ1-5; possible D gene TRBD1, 5 bases. The germline CDR1 and CDR2 sequences are MNHEY and SVGAGI. The CDR3 is 15 residues long. Trimming pared 6 bases from V and 1 base from J, leaving 13 bases between. The CDR3: CASSRSGESNQPQHF. The CDR3, as DNA: TGTGCCAGCAGCCGATCGGGGGAGAGCAATCAGCCCCAGCATTTT.

The chain uses TRBV5-1 and TRBJ2-2; no clear D gene. Between the trimmed V and J ends, which lost 1 base and 6 bases, there was a span of 16 bases. The CDR3 contains 16 residues. Germline V gene sequence: CDR1 SGHRS, CDR2 YFSETQ. CDR3 DNA sequence: TGCGCCAGCAGCTTGCAGGAAAATCCTTATCCCGGGGAGCTGTTTTTT. Protein sequence: CASSLQENPYPGELFF.

The V gene is TRBV6-6, the J gene TRBJ2-3, with D maybe TRBD1 (6 bases). The CDR3 length is 14 residues. Germline V gives CDR1 MNHNY, CDR2 SVGAGI (reference sequence). The ends were cut back, 0 bases at V and 6 bases at J, with 10 bases in the middle. This CDR3 is CASSYSTGTDTQYF. The CDR3 region has the DNA TGTGCCAGCAGTTACTCTACAGGGACGGATACGCAGTATTTT.

This clonotype was picked up a small number of times. The chain joins TRBV6-2 or TRBV6-3 to TRBJ1-3; D unclear. Trimming removed 6 bases at V and 9 bases at J, with 9 bases between. The germline CDR1 and CDR2 sequences are MNHEY and SVGEGT. The CDR3 totals 11 residues. CDR3 bases: TGTGCCAGCAGGGACGGAGGCACCATATATTTT. It codes for CASRDGGTIYF.

CDR3 loop: CASSFVSGAYEQYF. The CDR3 DNA reads TGTGCCAGCAGCTTCGTTAGCGGAGCCTACGAGCAGTACTTC. The chain recombines TRBV7-9 with TRBJ2-7; possible D gene TRBD2, 6 bases. Trimming stripped 3 bases from V and 2 bases from J, with 11 bases between. The CDR3 loop spans 14 amino acids. Germline loops: CDR1 SEHNR, CDR2 FQNEAQ (reference sequence).

This clonotype was found many times. V is TRBV6-1 and J is TRBJ2-7; D is unclear. Trimming removed 5 bases from V and 3 bases from J, with 8 bases in between. CDR1 MNHNS and CDR2 SASEGT come from the germline V gene. The CDR3 extends over 12 amino acids. The CDR3: CASSSDIYEQYF. The CDR3, as DNA: TGTGCCAGCAGTTCCGACATCTACGAGCAGTACTTC.

This clonotype occurred a few times. V gene TRBV6-1 combines with J gene TRBJ2-7, with TRBD1 as a possible D gene (6 bases). CDR1 MNHNS and CDR2 SASEGT come from the germline V gene. The V end lost 8 bases, the J end lost 3 bases, and 8 bases lay between the germline ends. CDR3 length: 11 amino acids. The CDR3 spells CASGQLYEQYF. DNA of the CDR3: TGTGCCAGCGGACAGCTCTACGAGCAGTACTTC.

J is TRBJ1-1 and V is TRBV6-2 or TRBV6-3; D is uncertain. Per the germline V gene, CDR1 is MNHEY and CDR2 is SVGEGT. This CDR3 region has 17 residues. Trimming left V 0 bases short and J 6 bases short, with 20 bases between. The CDR3 nucleotides are TGTGCCAGCAGTTACTCCGCGGGTGTTCAGAAGGGCGCTGAAGCTTTCTTT. Its translation: CASSYSAGVQKGAEAFF.

This clonotype was seen only once. The gene calls are TRBV20-1 and TRBJ2-1; no definite D call. The CDR3 extends over 11 amino acids. Trimming removed 5 bases from V and 10 bases from J, with 12 bases in between. The germline gives CDR1 DFQATT, CDR2 SNEGSKA (reference sequence). The CDR3 nucleotides are TGCAGTGCTGAAAGTGTTGGGGAGCAGTTCTTC. Encoded protein: CSAESVGEQFF.

This clonotype was observed a few times. The chain joins TRBV28 to TRBJ1-5; possibly TRBD1 for D (5 bases). Trimming removed 5 bases at V and 1 base at J, with 18 bases between. The CDR3 has 17 amino acids. Germline V gene sequence: CDR1 MDHEN, CDR2 SYDVKM. This chain's CDR3 is CASSHTWTRQSNQPQHF. The CDR3 DNA follows: TGTGCCAGCAGTCACACCTGGACACGGCAGAGCAATCAGCCCCAGCATTTT.

This sequence joins TRBV20-1 and TRBJ1-6; D not resolved. Per germline, CDR1 DFQATT and CDR2 SNEGSKA (reference sequence). The CDR3 consists of 15 residues. V was pared by 5 bases and J by 6 bases, with 17 bases between. CDR3 DNA sequence: TGCAGTGCTGAGGACGGACGCCGCGGTAATTCACCCCTCCACTTT. It is translated as CSAEDGRRGNSPLHF.